The 17 T cell receptor beta chains reported below all come from one sample, sequenced in a study of T cell repertoires in cytomegalovirus infection. These TCRs' antigens remain unknown. Each CDR3 protein gets one entry after TCRdb re-called the reads with MiXCR. The top ten hold 13% of the sample, which has roughly 350,000 distinct CDR3 sequences, about 32% seen once. The sequencing here drew on cultured PBMCs, taken from culture after CMV antigen stimulation. Source of these receptors: a human donor in good health (CMV status not recorded). Some clones in this sample may be carry-over from other donors' samples.

V is TRBV30 and J is TRBJ1-2, with no clear D. With 0 bases removed from V and 4 bases from J, the gap between germline ends came to 6 bases. This CDR3 is 12 amino acids long. From germline, CDR1 is GTSNPN and CDR2 SVGIG (reference sequence). In DNA form, the CDR3 reads TGTGCCTGGAGTGTAAGTCCCTATGGCTACACCTTC. Amino acid sequence: CAWSVSPYGYTF.

This sequence joins TRBV7-9 and TRBJ1-5, with D hard to call. V shed 5 bases and J shed 3 bases, with 11 bases lying between them. This CDR3 is 14 amino acids long. CDR1 is SEHNR, CDR2 FQNEAQ, per germline (reference sequence). CDR3 region: CASSTPGINQPQHF. The CDR3, as DNA: TGTGCCAGCAGCACCCCGGGGATCAATCAGCCCCAGCATTTT.

This clonotype was counted a few times. V usage is TRBV2 and J usage is TRBJ2-1, with TRBD2 matching 11 bases. J lost 9 bases, V lost 10 bases, and 11 bases had no gene match. CDR1 is SNHLY, CDR2 FYNNEI, per germline. The CDR3 runs to 14 residues. Here the CDR3 DNA reads TGTGCCACCCGGAGACTAGCGGGGTCCAGTGAGCAGTTCTTC. Protein sequence: CATRRLAGSSEQFF.

The table lists this clonotype with a few counts. V usage is TRBV7-9 and J usage is TRBJ2-1; D gene ambiguous. Trimming cost V 1 base and J 8 bases, with 12 bases left between them. Per the germline V gene, CDR1 is SEHNR and CDR2 is FQNEAQ (reference sequence). The CDR3 has 14 residues. CDR3 in amino acids: CASSLVGVGDEQFF. The DNA of the CDR3 is TGTGCCAGCAGCTTAGTAGGAGTCGGTGATGAGCAGTTCTTC. The full variable domain, its missing parts supplied by reference TRBV7-9 and TRBJ2-1, is DTGVSQNPRHKITKRGQNVTFRCDPISEHNRLYWYRQTLGQGPEFLTYFQNEAQLEKSRLLSDRFSAERPKGSFSTLEIQRTEQGDSAMYLCASSLVGVGDEQFFGPGTRLTVL.

The chain carries TRBV12-3 or TRBV12-4 and TRBJ1-1; perhaps TRBD1 as D (6 bases). CDR3 size: 17 residues. The germline V and J ends were trimmed by 5 bases and 2 bases, with 21 bases remaining between them. This chain's CDR3 is CASSLRGGEGVNTEAFF. Here the CDR3 DNA reads TGTGCCAGCAGTCTCCGAGGCGGGGAGGGGGTAAACACTGAAGCTTTCTTT.

As DNA, the CDR3 is TGTGCCAGCAGGCACAACCCGGGACAGGGGGCCTCCCGGTCCTACAATGAGCAGTTCTTC. Translated: CASRHNPGQGASRSYNEQFF. The chain recombines TRBV12-3 or TRBV12-4 with TRBJ2-1, with 12 bases lining up with TRBD1. Unmatched junction bases numbered 16, after V lost 6 bases and J lost 1 base. CDR3 length: 20 residues.

The genes are TRBV20-1 and TRBJ2-5; possibly TRBD1 for D (6 bases). Germline values: CDR1 DFQATT, CDR2 SNEGSKA (reference sequence). CDR3 length equals 14 residues. Trimming stripped 4 bases from V and 1 base from J, with 13 bases between. The CDR3 spells CSAIRTDTQETQYF. CDR3 coding DNA: TGCAGTGCTATCCGGACAGACACCCAAGAGACCCAGTACTTC.

The chain uses TRBV19 and TRBJ2-3; perhaps TRBD2 as D (6 bases). V was clipped by 5 bases and J by 4 bases, with 22 bases between them. Per germline, CDR1 LNHDA and CDR2 SQIVND (reference sequence). The CDR3 loop spans 17 amino acids. CDR3 bases: TGTGCCAGTAGTGAAACTTGGGAGGACCTTTTCCCAGATACGCAGTATTTT. Amino acids: CASSETWEDLFPDTQYF.

This clonotype has more than one count but fewer than ten. V and J are TRBV28 and TRBJ2-1; TRBD2 matches 9 bases. The CDR3 runs to 15 residues. From germline, CDR1 is MDHEN and CDR2 SYDVKM. Germline trimming cut 7 bases from V and 6 bases from J; bases unmatched to any gene: 10. CDR3 nucleotides: TGTGCCAGCAACACTCCGGGACTAGCAGGCAATGAGCAGTTCTTC. As protein: CASNTPGLAGNEQFF. Full variable domain (outside the CDR3, taken from reference TRBV28 and TRBJ2-1): DVKVTQSSRYLVKRTGEKVFLECVQDMDHENMFWYRQDPGLGLRLIYFSYDVKMKEKGDIPEGYSVSREKKERFSLILESASTNQTSMYLCASNTPGLAGNEQFFGPGTRLTVL.

This clonotype was counted between two and nine times. The rearrangement joins TRBV12-3 or TRBV12-4 to TRBJ1-1, with D tentatively TRBD1 (5 bases). CDR3 length: 14 residues. V was pared by 5 bases and J by 5 bases, with 15 bases between. The CDR3 protein is CASSPDGAWTEAFF. The CDR3 coding sequence is TGTGCCAGCAGTCCGGACGGGGCATGGACTGAAGCTTTCTTT.

The chain links TRBV6-5 to TRBJ1-3; D is unresolved. V was clipped by 6 bases and J by 0 bases, with 12 bases between them. The CDR3 runs to 15 residues. CDR1 and CDR2 (germline): MNHEY, SVGAGI. CDR3: CASSPGRYSGNTIYF. Here the CDR3 DNA reads TGTGCCAGCAGCCCCGGACGGTACTCTGGAAACACCATATATTTT.

The CDR3 protein is CASSQVLNSAAEAFF. Here the CDR3 DNA reads TGCGCCAGCAGCCAAGTATTAAATTCGGCTGCTGAAGCTTTCTTT. This chain connects TRBV4-3 to TRBJ1-1; D remains unclear. The CDR3 runs to 15 residues. The germline V gene has CDR1 LGHNA and CDR2 YSLEER. V was trimmed by 1 base and J by 6 bases, leaving 15 bases between them.

V and J are TRBV24-1 and TRBJ2-3; TRBD2 is a possible D gene (5 bases). V lost 4 bases to trimming and J lost 0 bases, with 13 bases between them. The V gene's germline CDR1 is KGHDR and CDR2 SFDVKD. The CDR3 spans 16 residues. CDR3 sequence reads: CATSEVIPGSTDTQYF. CDR3 nucleotide sequence: TGTGCCACCAGTGAAGTCATCCCGGGGAGCACAGATACGCAGTATTTT.

The chain employs TRBV6-6 and TRBJ1-1; D is perhaps TRBD1 (6 bases). Between the trimmed V and J ends, which lost 7 bases and 3 bases, there was a span of 18 bases. CDR3 length: 15 residues. Germline CDR1 and CDR2: MNHNY and SVGAGI (reference sequence). CDR3 loop: CASKDRAGADTEAFF. Written as DNA, the CDR3 is TGTGCCAGCAAAGATCGCGCAGGGGCTGACACTGAAGCTTTCTTT.

The chain joins TRBV19 to TRBJ2-5; 14 bases are a match to TRBD2. The CDR3 loop spans 16 amino acids. CDR1 and CDR2 (germline): LNHDA, SQIVND (reference sequence). The V gene end was trimmed by 5 bases and the J gene end by 2 bases; junction bases not matched to a gene: 4. The CDR3 here is CASSEGLAGGQETQYF. In DNA form, the CDR3 reads TGTGCCAGTAGTGAAGGACTAGCGGGAGGACAAGAGACCCAGTACTTC.

The table lists this clonotype with a few counts. The chain joins TRBV7-2 to TRBJ1-6; tentatively, D is TRBD1 (6 bases). CDR3 length: 14 residues. The ends were cut back, 2 bases at V and 9 bases at J, with 11 bases in the middle. Germline V gene lookup returns CDR1 SGHTA and CDR2 FQGNSA. CDR3 nucleotide sequence: TGTGCCAGCAGCTTAATGGGGGCCGGTTCACCCCTCCACTTT. Encoded protein: CASSLMGAGSPLHF. Drawing the rest from reference TRBV7-2 and TRBJ1-6, the complete variable domain is GAGVSQSPSNKVTEKGKDVELRCDPISGHTALYWYRQSLGQGLEFLIYFQGNSAPDKSGLPSDRFSAERTGGSVSTLTIQRTQQEDSAVYLCASSLMGAGSPLHFGNGTRLTVT.

The chain employs TRBV7-2 and TRBJ1-2, with D unresolved. The CDR3 loop spans 13 amino acids. Trimming removed 5 bases at V and 4 bases at J, with 11 bases between. From germline, CDR1 is SGHTA and CDR2 FQGNSA. The CDR3 here is CASSPSYLYGYTF. CDR3 DNA sequence: TGTGCCAGCAGCCCGTCCTATCTCTATGGCTACACCTTC. The full variable domain, with the rest looked up from reference TRBV7-2 and TRBJ1-2, is GAGVSQSPSNKVTEKGKDVELRCDPISGHTALYWYRQSLGQGLEFLIYFQGNSAPDKSGLPSDRFSAERTGGSVSTLTIQRTQQEDSAVYLCASSPSYLYGYTFGSGTRLTVV.